This TCR beta chain was identified in a study of T cells after posttransplantation cyclophosphamide. Produced via immunoSEQ multiplex PCR; TCRdb's table is partial and in-frame only. The data list tens of thousands of clones, none observed once; 2% to 2.5% falls to the top ten. This clone has a count of ten or more. The antigen remains unidentified. Notes on the study in general: Recipient CMV seropositivity and CMV reactivation strongly tracked TRB clonality. Tissue-infiltrating T cells from skin or gut overlapped little with blood T cells. Later blood repertoires were often dominated by clones from the donor CD8+ memory compartment.

V was pared by 6 bases and J by 7 bases, with 21 bases between. Per germline, CDR1 SEHNR and CDR2 FQNEAQ (reference sequence). The CDR3 is 15 residues long. This TCR was recovered from a man aged 45-65 years in good health, CMV-negative, and a related stem cell transplant donor. Sequencing input: PBMCs. This chain connects TRBV7-9 to TRBJ1-1; D is unresolved. CDR3 DNA sequence: TGTGCCAGCAGTTCGGGGAGCGGTTTAATCGTTGAAGCTTTCTTT. Amino acid sequence: CASSSGSGLIVEAFF. The whole variable domain, filled in from reference TRBV7-9 and TRBJ1-1, reads DTGVSQNPRHKITKRGQNVTFRCDPISEHNRLYWYRQTLGQGPEFLTYFQNEAQLEKSRLLSDRFSAERPKGSFSTLEIQRTEQGDSAMYLCASSSGSGLIVEAFFGQGTRLTVV.